This is a list of T cell receptor beta chains from one sample in a study of blood T cell repertoires in COVID-19. Assay used: immunoSEQ multiplex PCR; TCRdb lists only in-frame clones, some missing. The sample lists roughly 700,000 clones; approximately 90% were seen once. The sample taken for sequencing was peripheral blood. The receptors here all came from a woman between 18 and 29 years old with acute or convalescent COVID-19. Each CDR3 is given with its conserved first and last residue. A D gene is named only where the DNA matches it firmly. Clone size is stated in some rows and not others, as once, few, many or a class when expanded.

clone_size: once; j_call: TRBJ1-1; v_call: TRBV19; cdr3_length: 13; d_call: NA; cdr3_nt: TGTGCCAGTAGCTTGAAAGGACATCTTGAAGCTTTCTTT; cdr3_aa: CASSLKGHLEAFF
clone_size: NA; j_call: TRBJ1-6; v_call: TRBV2; cdr3_length: 15; d_call: NA; cdr3_nt: TGTGCCAGCAGACAGGGAAAATCCTATAATTCACCCCTCCACTTT; cdr3_aa: CASRQGKSYNSPLHF
clone_size: once; j_call: TRBJ2-5; v_call: TRBV14; cdr3_length: 16; d_call: NA; cdr3_nt: TGTGCCAGCAGCCAAGTCTCTTTCGGACAGCAAGAGACCCAGTACTTC; cdr3_aa: CASSQVSFGQQETQYF
clone_size: NA; j_call: TRBJ1-5; v_call: TRBV12-3/TRBV12-4; cdr3_length: 13; d_call: NA; cdr3_nt: TGTGCCAGCAGTTCTACCAGGGTTCAGCCCCAGCATTTT; cdr3_aa: CASSSTRVQPQHF
clone_size: NA; j_call: TRBJ1-2; v_call: TRBV4-1; cdr3_length: 12; d_call: NA; cdr3_nt: TGCGCCAGCAGCCGTGGAGGACCTTCGTACACCTTC; cdr3_aa: CASSRGGPSYTF
clone_size: NA; j_call: TRBJ1-5; v_call: TRBV5-4; cdr3_length: 16; d_call: NA; cdr3_nt: TGTGCCAGCAGCGACTTTGAGCCTTATAGCAATCAGCCCCAGCATTTT; cdr3_aa: CASSDFEPYSNQPQHF
clone_size: NA; j_call: TRBJ2-5; v_call: TRBV3-1/TRBV3-2; cdr3_length: 15; d_call: NA; cdr3_nt: TGTGCCAGCAGCCGGGCACCTGCCTTGAGAGAGACCCAGTACTTC; cdr3_aa: CASSRAPALRETQYF
clone_size: NA; j_call: TRBJ2-1; v_call: TRBV27; cdr3_length: 18; d_call: TRBD2; cdr3_nt: TGTGCCAGCAGTTTGGGACTAGCGGGGCCTTACTCCTACAATGAGCAGTTCTTC; cdr3_aa: CASSLGLAGPYSYNEQFF
clone_size: NA; j_call: TRBJ1-5; v_call: TRBV19; cdr3_length: 15; d_call: NA; cdr3_nt: TGTGCCAGTAGTATACAGGGACTAGGAGTTCAGCCCCAGCATTTT; cdr3_aa: CASSIQGLGVQPQHF
clone_size: NA; j_call: TRBJ2-4; v_call: TRBV6-5; cdr3_length: 14; d_call: TRBD1; cdr3_nt: TGTGCCAGCAGTCCGGGACAGGTCAAAAACATTCAGTACTTC; cdr3_aa: CASSPGQVKNIQYF
clone_size: NA; j_call: TRBJ1-6; v_call: TRBV30; cdr3_length: 14; d_call: TRBD1; cdr3_nt: TGTGCCTGGAGTGAGGGACAGGGAGATTCACCCCTCCACTTT; cdr3_aa: CAWSEGQGDSPLHF
clone_size: NA; j_call: TRBJ2-1; v_call: TRBV29-1; cdr3_length: 13; d_call: TRBD2; cdr3_nt: TGCAGCGTGCAGGGACTACGACGGAATGAGCAGTTCTTC; cdr3_aa: CSVQGLRRNEQFF
clone_size: NA; j_call: TRBJ1-3; v_call: TRBV5-1; cdr3_length: 12; d_call: NA; cdr3_nt: TGCGCCAGCAGCTCTTCCGGGACTCCGGCGTCGTTT; cdr3_aa: CASSSSGTPASF
clone_size: NA; j_call: TRBJ1-4; v_call: TRBV29-1; cdr3_length: 13; d_call: NA; cdr3_nt: TGCAGCGCCCGATTTGAGTCTAATGAAAAACTGTTTTTT; cdr3_aa: CSARFESNEKLFF
clone_size: NA; j_call: TRBJ2-1; v_call: TRBV4-1; cdr3_length: 16; d_call: TRBD2; cdr3_nt: TGCGCCAGCAGCGCAACTAGCGGGGGGCCCCAGAATGAGCAGTTCTTC; cdr3_aa: CASSATSGGPQNEQFF
clone_size: NA; j_call: TRBJ2-7; v_call: TRBV12-5; cdr3_length: 16; d_call: NA; cdr3_nt: TGTGCTAGTGGTTTGGTTGAAAGGGGGATCATCTACGAGCAGTACTTC; cdr3_aa: CASGLVERGIIYEQYF
clone_size: NA; j_call: TRBJ1-2; v_call: TRBV19; cdr3_length: 14; d_call: NA; cdr3_nt: TGTGCCAGTACCACATGGTTGGGGGGCTATGGCTACACCTTC; cdr3_aa: CASTTWLGGYGYTF
clone_size: NA; j_call: TRBJ1-5; v_call: TRBV9; cdr3_length: 16; d_call: NA; cdr3_nt: TGTGCCAGCAGCGTAGGGGCGGGTGCGGTAGGTCAGCCCCAGCATTTT; cdr3_aa: CASSVGAGAVGQPQHF
clone_size: NA; j_call: TRBJ2-5; v_call: TRBV2; cdr3_length: 11; d_call: NA; cdr3_nt: TGTGCCAGCGGCCAACAAGAGACCCAGTACTTC; cdr3_aa: CASGQQETQYF
clone_size: NA; j_call: TRBJ2-7; v_call: TRBV7-2; cdr3_length: 19; d_call: TRBD2; cdr3_nt: TGTGCCAGCAGCTCCTCTGACTGGGGACTAGCGGGGGAGAGAAGCGAGCAGTACTTC; cdr3_aa: CASSSSDWGLAGERSEQYF
clone_size: NA; j_call: TRBJ2-5; v_call: TRBV3-1/TRBV3-2; cdr3_length: 16; d_call: NA; cdr3_nt: TGTGCCAGCAGGGGAACAGGGGAGGAGACCTTTGAGACCCAGTACTTC; cdr3_aa: CASRGTGEETFETQYF
clone_size: NA; j_call: TRBJ2-7; v_call: TRBV7-2; cdr3_length: 14; d_call: NA; cdr3_nt: TGTGCCAGCAGTCAAAGCCTTCGGGGGTACGAGCAGTACTTC; cdr3_aa: CASSQSLRGYEQYF
clone_size: once; j_call: TRBJ1-4; v_call: TRBV30; cdr3_length: 13; d_call: TRBD1; cdr3_nt: TGTGCCTGGAACGGACAGGGAGTAGAAAAACTGTTTTTT; cdr3_aa: CAWNGQGVEKLFF
clone_size: few; j_call: TRBJ2-7; v_call: TRBV4-3; cdr3_length: 14; d_call: TRBD2; cdr3_nt: TGCGCCAGCAGCCTAAGGGAGGGACCCTACGAGCAGTACTTC; cdr3_aa: CASSLREGPYEQYF
clone_size: NA; j_call: TRBJ1-1; v_call: TRBV5-1; cdr3_length: 14; d_call: NA; cdr3_nt: TGCGCCAGCAGCCAATTTCAGGGGACCACTGAAGCTTTCTTT; cdr3_aa: CASSQFQGTTEAFF
clone_size: NA; j_call: TRBJ1-2; v_call: TRBV6-2/TRBV6-3; cdr3_length: 15; d_call: NA; cdr3_nt: TGTGCCAGCAGTTCTTACAGGGCGTACAACTATGGCTACACCTTC; cdr3_aa: CASSSYRAYNYGYTF
clone_size: NA; j_call: TRBJ2-3; v_call: TRBV9; cdr3_length: 15; d_call: NA; cdr3_nt: TGTGCCAGCAGCGGTTTAACGGGGAGGACAGATACGCAGTATTTT; cdr3_aa: CASSGLTGRTDTQYF
clone_size: NA; j_call: TRBJ1-1; v_call: TRBV5-8; cdr3_length: 15; d_call: TRBD1; cdr3_nt: TGTGCCAGCAGCTTCTTACGGACAGGGCACACTGAAGCTTTCTTT; cdr3_aa: CASSFLRTGHTEAFF
clone_size: NA; j_call: TRBJ1-2; v_call: TRBV6-5; cdr3_length: 15; d_call: NA; cdr3_nt: TGTGCCAGCAGTTACTCTTGGGACACACCCTATGGCTACACCTTC; cdr3_aa: CASSYSWDTPYGYTF
clone_size: NA; j_call: TRBJ1-5; v_call: TRBV27; cdr3_length: 13; d_call: TRBD1; cdr3_nt: TGTGCCAGCAGTTTCGGACAGGGACAGCCCCAGCATTTT; cdr3_aa: CASSFGQGQPQHF